Listed below are T cell receptor beta chains from one sample, sequenced in a study of cytomegalovirus exposure and HLA in healthy donors. Here immunoSEQ multiplex PCR was the method, and the copy in TCRdb shows in-frame clones only, minus some. The data contain about 130,000 clones, roughly 80% of them singletons. Sequenced sample: PBMCs. The receptors originated from a female donor in good health and CMV-seronegative. Each CDR3 is given with its conserved first and last residue. Fields, in order: V gene, clone size, J gene, D gene, CDR3 DNA, CDR3 protein. The D gene is left open where the match is weak. A clone size is listed for some rows: how often the clone was seen (once, few, many), or a class if it is expanded.

V: TRBV28
size: once
J: TRBJ1-2
D: .
DNA: TGTGCCAGTGGGCCACGCGATGGCTACACCTTC
CDR3: CASGPRDGYTF

V: TRBV7-9
size: .
J: TRBJ1-4
D: TRBD1
DNA: TGTGCCAGCAGCCCCCGGACAGGGCGAGAGGAAAAACTGTTTTTT
CDR3: CASSPRTGREEKLFF

V: TRBV5-5
size: .
J: TRBJ2-5
D: .
DNA: TGTGCCAGCAGCTTGATAAATGAAGAGACCCAGTACTTC
CDR3: CASSLINEETQYF

V: TRBV25-1
size: .
J: TRBJ2-6
D: .
DNA: TGTGCCAGCAGTTCCAGGGGCCTTTGGGTGGGGGCCAACGTCCTGACTTTC
CDR3: CASSSRGLWVGANVLTF

V: TRBV27
size: .
J: TRBJ1-1
D: .
DNA: TGTGCCAGCAGTTTTTTCGGGAGAACTGAAGCTTTCTTT
CDR3: CASSFFGRTEAFF

V: TRBV9
size: .
J: TRBJ1-4
D: .
DNA: TGTGCCAGCAGCGTTACAGGGAATGAGGATGAAAAACTGTTTTTT
CDR3: CASSVTGNEDEKLFF

V: TRBV4-1
size: .
J: TRBJ2-3
D: TRBD2
DNA: TGCGCCAGCAGGGGGACTAGCGGGACAGATACGCAGTATTTT
CDR3: CASRGTSGTDTQYF

V: TRBV7-3
size: .
J: TRBJ2-1
D: .
DNA: TGTGCCAGCAGTAGCGGGGGGACAGGGAATGAGCAGTTCTTC
CDR3: CASSSGGTGNEQFF

V: TRBV28
size: .
J: TRBJ1-2
D: .
DNA: TGTGCCAGCAGTTTATTGGCGGTCTATGGCTACACCTTC
CDR3: CASSLLAVYGYTF

V: TRBV28
size: .
J: TRBJ1-4
D: TRBD1
DNA: TGTGCCAGCAGACCCGGACAGGAGATTTCAACTAATGAAAAACTGTTTTTT
CDR3: CASRPGQEISTNEKLFF

V: TRBV11-2
size: .
J: TRBJ2-7
D: TRBD1
DNA: TGTGCCAGCAGCTACAGGGGGGTAGGGTCCTACGAGCAGTACTTC
CDR3: CASSYRGVGSYEQYF

V: TRBV5-1
size: .
J: TRBJ1-4
D: .
DNA: TGCGCCAGCAGCTTGATTTCTTCTAATGAAAAACTGTTTTTT
CDR3: CASSLISSNEKLFF

V: TRBV2
size: .
J: TRBJ2-3
D: TRBD1
DNA: TGTGCCAGCAGTCCGGACAGGGCTAGCACAGATACGCAGTATTTT
CDR3: CASSPDRASTDTQYF

V: TRBV28
size: .
J: TRBJ1-2
D: .
DNA: TGTGCCAGCAGTTTAGGCAACTATGGCTACACCTTC
CDR3: CASSLGNYGYTF

V: TRBV28
size: .
J: TRBJ1-4
D: .
DNA: TGTGCCAGCACGATAGGGGGGGCGATCAATGAAAAACTGTTTTTT
CDR3: CASTIGGAINEKLFF

V: TRBV30
size: .
J: TRBJ2-5
D: TRBD1
DNA: TGTGCCTGTGCGACAGGGATCGGGGAGACCCAGTACTTC
CDR3: CACATGIGETQYF

V: TRBV7-2
size: .
J: TRBJ2-7
D: .
DNA: TGTGCCAGCAGCTCCCCCGGGAGTCCCTACGAGCAGTACTTC
CDR3: CASSSPGSPYEQYF

V: TRBV5-1
size: .
J: TRBJ1-1
D: TRBD1
DNA: TGCGCCAGCAGCTTGGATCCCCCGGGCAGGGGGAGTGAAGCTTTCTTT
CDR3: CASSLDPPGRGSEAFF

V: TRBV28
size: .
J: TRBJ2-5
D: .
DNA: TGTGCCAGCAGTTTTGGGCAGGGCAGCCAAGAGACCCAGTACTTC
CDR3: CASSFGQGSQETQYF

V: TRBV29-1
size: .
J: TRBJ1-1
D: .
DNA: TGCAGCGGAACGCCCTGGGACACCCCGGACACTGAAGCTTTCTTT
CDR3: CSGTPWDTPDTEAFF

V: TRBV27
size: .
J: TRBJ1-1
D: .
DNA: TGTGCCAGCAGTCTCGACGGGACTGAAGCTTTCTTT
CDR3: CASSLDGTEAFF

V: TRBV28
size: .
J: TRBJ2-5
D: .
DNA: TGTGCCAGCACTCACCGGGAGACCCAGTACTTC
CDR3: CASTHRETQYF

V: TRBV28
size: .
J: TRBJ2-7
D: .
DNA: TGTGCCATCAGGTCACTCTACGAGCAGTACTTC
CDR3: CAIRSLYEQYF

V: TRBV5-4
size: .
J: TRBJ2-3
D: TRBD2
DNA: TGTGCCAGCAGCTTAGGACTAGCCACAGATACGCAGTATTTT
CDR3: CASSLGLATDTQYF

V: TRBV9
size: few
J: TRBJ2-1
D: TRBD2
DNA: TGTGCCAGCAGCGTGACGACTAGCGGGAGCTCCTACAATGAGCAGTTCTTC
CDR3: CASSVTTSGSSYNEQFF

V: TRBV7-2
size: .
J: TRBJ2-3
D: .
DNA: TGTGCCAGCAGCGGCAGGGGAGATACGCAGTATTTT
CDR3: CASSGRGDTQYF

V: TRBV14
size: once
J: TRBJ2-1
D: .
DNA: TGTGCCAGCAGCCAAGATAATACGGGTCAGTTCTTC
CDR3: CASSQDNTGQFF

V: TRBV27
size: .
J: TRBJ2-7
D: .
DNA: TGTGCCAGCAGTCGAGATACTAGCCGGTCCTACGAGCAGTACTTC
CDR3: CASSRDTSRSYEQYF

V: TRBV18
size: .
J: TRBJ1-1
D: .
DNA: TGTGCCAGCTCACCGCAGGGTGAAGCTTTCTTT
CDR3: CASSPQGEAFF

V: TRBV5-4
size: .
J: TRBJ2-7
D: TRBD2
DNA: TGTGCCAGCAGCTTGGAGGGCGGGAGGATTCGGTACGAGCAGTACTTC
CDR3: CASSLEGGRIRYEQYF

V: TRBV5-1
size: .
J: TRBJ2-1
D: .
DNA: TGCGCCAGCAGCTCGGACGAACAGGGATTCAATGAGCAGTTCTTC
CDR3: CASSSDEQGFNEQFF

V: TRBV15
size: .
J: TRBJ2-4
D: .
DNA: TGTGCCACCAGCAGAGAGGGGGAGGGGGTAAACATTCAGTACTTC
CDR3: CATSREGEGVNIQYF

V: TRBV7-2
size: .
J: TRBJ2-1
D: TRBD2
DNA: TGTGCCAGCCTTTGGGCGGGAGGGCCAAATGAGCAGTTCTTC
CDR3: CASLWAGGPNEQFF

V: TRBV6-1
size: .
J: TRBJ2-1
D: .
DNA: TGTGCCAGCTCACTTGAGGACTCCACGGAACTCTTC
CDR3: CASSLEDSTELF

V: TRBV9
size: .
J: TRBJ2-1
D: TRBD2
DNA: TGTGCCAGCAGCGTAGCTGGGAGCGGGGTTTACAATGAGCAGTTCTTC
CDR3: CASSVAGSGVYNEQFF

V: TRBV7-3
size: .
J: TRBJ1-2
D: .
DNA: TGTGCCAGCAGCTTAACGTCAGGGTCTGGCTACACCTTC
CDR3: CASSLTSGSGYTF

V: TRBV19
size: .
J: TRBJ1-3
D: .
DNA: TGTGCCAGTAGTGCAGACTTTCTCTCTGGAAACACCATATATTTT
CDR3: CASSADFLSGNTIYF

V: TRBV15
size: .
J: TRBJ1-1
D: .
DNA: TGTGCCACCCTTCCTGACTCAGGGACTGAAGCTTTCTTT
CDR3: CATLPDSGTEAFF

V: TRBV7-8
size: .
J: TRBJ1-1
D: .
DNA: TGTGCCAGCAGCTTAGGGACTGCGGACACTGAAGCTTTCTTT
CDR3: CASSLGTADTEAFF

V: TRBV4-3
size: once
J: TRBJ1-2
D: .
DNA: TGCGCCAGCAGCCAAGAGAGTGGCGGTCCTGGCTACACCTTC
CDR3: CASSQESGGPGYTF

V: TRBV5-6
size: .
J: TRBJ2-1
D: .
DNA: TGTGCCAGCAGCTTGGACAGGAGCTCCTACAATGAGCAGTTCTTC
CDR3: CASSLDRSSYNEQFF

V: TRBV11-1
size: .
J: TRBJ1-1
D: TRBD1
DNA: TGTGCCAGCTGCCGACAGGGGCCCATGAACACTGAAGCTTTCTTT
CDR3: CASCRQGPMNTEAFF

V: TRBV7-6
size: .
J: TRBJ2-3
D: TRBD2
DNA: TGTGCCAGCAGCTTAAGGCGAAGACTAGCGGTACCCACAGATACGCAGTATTTT
CDR3: CASSLRRRLAVPTDTQYF

V: TRBV19
size: .
J: TRBJ2-2
D: .
DNA: TGTGCCAGTATAGAGACAGGACCGAACACCGGGGAGCTGTTTTTT
CDR3: CASIETGPNTGELFF

V: TRBV1
size: few
J: TRBJ2-3
D: .
DNA: TGCACCAGCACCCTCCTAGCGGGAGATTCCACAGATACGCAGTATTTT
CDR3: CTSTLLAGDSTDTQYF

V: TRBV6-5
size: .
J: TRBJ2-1
D: .
DNA: TGTGCCAGCAGTTCATGGGCGGGTAATCACAATGAGCAGTTCTTC
CDR3: CASSSWAGNHNEQFF

V: TRBV30
size: .
J: TRBJ2-7
D: TRBD1
DNA: TGTGCCTGGAGTGTTACAGGGGGAGTCTACGAGCAGTACTTC
CDR3: CAWSVTGGVYEQYF

V: TRBV7-8
size: once
J: TRBJ2-2
D: .
DNA: TGTGCCAGCAGTTCGGGAGCAGGTACCGGGGAGCTGTTTTTT
CDR3: CASSSGAGTGELFF

V: TRBV7-8
size: .
J: TRBJ2-7
D: TRBD2
DNA: TGTGCCAGCAGCTGGGGACTAGCGGCCTACGAGCAGTACTTC
CDR3: CASSWGLAAYEQYF

V: TRBV27
size: .
J: TRBJ1-6
D: .
DNA: TGTGCCAGCAGTTCCCCAGGGGTCCACCGGTTCCACTTT
CDR3: CASSSPGVHRFHF

V: TRBV5-6
size: .
J: TRBJ2-1
D: TRBD2
DNA: TGTGCCAGCAGCAAATCCGGGGGGACTTTTACCTACAATGAGCAGTTCTTC
CDR3: CASSKSGGTFTYNEQFF

V: TRBV28
size: .
J: TRBJ2-7
D: TRBD1
DNA: TGTGCCAGCAGTAGGACAGGGCTGTTCTCCTACGAGCAGTACTTC
CDR3: CASSRTGLFSYEQYF

V: TRBV14
size: once
J: TRBJ1-1
D: .
DNA: TGTGCCAGCAGCCAAGGTATGGGGGGCACTGAAGCTTTCTTT
CDR3: CASSQGMGGTEAFF

V: TRBV5-4
size: .
J: TRBJ1-4
D: TRBD1
DNA: TGTGCCAGCAGCTTATACGGTGACAGGGGTTCTGAAAAACTGTTTTTT
CDR3: CASSLYGDRGSEKLFF

V: TRBV4-1
size: .
J: TRBJ1-2
D: TRBD1
DNA: TGCGCCAGCAGCCAATTTACCCGGGACAGAGCTAACTATGGCTACACCTTC
CDR3: CASSQFTRDRANYGYTF

V: TRBV5-4
size: .
J: TRBJ2-3
D: TRBD2
DNA: TGTGCCAGCAGCTCCCGACTAGCGGGAGTGACAGATACGCAGTATTTT
CDR3: CASSSRLAGVTDTQYF

V: TRBV27
size: .
J: TRBJ2-7
D: .
DNA: TGTGCCAGCAGTTTATCGAACCGGGGAACCTACGAGCAGTACTTC
CDR3: CASSLSNRGTYEQYF